This is a list of T cell receptor beta chains from one sample in a study of PD-1 blockade in classical Hodgkin lymphoma. Using immunoSEQ multiplex PCR, the repertoire was profiled, and TCRdb retains in-frame clones only, with some absent. The table records around 50,000 clones, under 95% of them present only once. The sample consisted of peripheral blood mononuclear cells (PBMCs), taken before the second cycle of nivolumab. The source of these receptors is a human donor with classical Hodgkin lymphoma. CDR3s include the opening cysteine and the closing phenylalanine or tryptophan. D genes are given only for firm matches. Rows give clone size only sometimes, using once, few, many, or a class for an expanded clone.

CDR3aa,CDR3nt,d_gene,abundance,v_gene,j_gene
CASSSNREDYEQYF,TGTGCCAGCAGCTCCAACAGGGAGGACTACGAGCAGTACTTC,-,-,TRBV11-3,TRBJ2-7
CASSLGASNYGYTF,TGTGCCAGCAGCTTAGGTGCCAGCAACTATGGCTACACCTTC,-,-,TRBV13,TRBJ1-2
CASSVRGPNEQFF,TGTGCCAGTAGCGTAAGGGGGCCGAATGAGCAGTTCTTC,TRBD1,-,TRBV19,TRBJ2-1
CASLTLGEEAQYF,TGTGCCAGCCTTACCTTGGGTGAGGAGGCGCAGTACTTC,-,-,TRBV28,TRBJ2-7
CASSPRGIQNNEQFF,TGTGCCAGCAGCCCGAGGGGGATTCAGAACAATGAGCAGTTCTTC,-,-,TRBV11-3,TRBJ2-1
CASSESVGGVYNEQFF,TGTGCCAGCAGTGAATCTGTGGGGGGCGTGTACAATGAGCAGTTCTTC,-,-,TRBV2,TRBJ2-1
CASRIEQGAGETQYF,TGTGCCAGCAGGATAGAGCAGGGGGCGGGGGAGACCCAGTACTTC,TRBD1,once,TRBV28,TRBJ2-5
CASRILASPYGYTF,TGTGCCAGCAGGATCCTGGCCAGCCCCTATGGCTACACCTTC,-,-,TRBV6-5,TRBJ1-2
CASSWGLADGTDTQYF,TGTGCCAGCAGCTGGGGACTAGCGGACGGCACAGATACGCAGTATTTT,TRBD2,-,TRBV7-7,TRBJ2-3
CASSINSASNQPQHF,TGTGCCAGCAGTATCAACTCGGCGTCGAATCAGCCCCAGCATTTT,-,-,TRBV27,TRBJ1-5
CASSLGGYQPQHF,TGTGCCAGCAGTTTGGGAGGGTATCAGCCCCAGCATTTT,-,-,TRBV27,TRBJ1-5
CASSLGGYNEQFF,TGTGCCAGCAGCTTAGGGGGTTACAATGAGCAGTTCTTC,-,-,TRBV11-2,TRBJ2-1
CAVKGYGVGYTF,TGTGCCGTCAAAGGTTATGGAGTGGGCTACACCTTC,-,-,TRBV7-2,TRBJ1-2
CAWIQGRVNGYTF,TGTGCCTGGATCCAGGGGCGGGTAAATGGCTACACCTTC,-,-,TRBV30,TRBJ1-2
CASSLAAALNTEAFF,TGTGCCAGCAGCTTGGCCGCGGCCTTGAACACTGAAGCTTTCTTT,-,once,TRBV5-8,TRBJ1-1
CASSLGTVSYNEQFF,TGTGCCAGCAGCTTAGGGACAGTCTCCTACAATGAGCAGTTCTTC,-,once,TRBV11-2,TRBJ2-1
CASSRRWGAGELFF,TGTGCCAGCAGCCGTAGATGGGGCGCCGGGGAGCTGTTTTTT,-,-,TRBV7-2,TRBJ2-2
CASSLAVSGRDEQYF,TGTGCCAGCAGCTTAGCAGTTAGCGGGAGAGACGAGCAGTACTTC,TRBD2,-,TRBV7-2,TRBJ2-7
CASSFTRWGAASYEQYF,TGTGCCAGCAGCTTCACCCGGTGGGGGGCCGCCTCCTACGAGCAGTACTTC,-,-,TRBV11-2,TRBJ2-7
CASSVGGDYNEQFF,TGTGCCAGCAGCGTCGGGGGTGACTACAATGAGCAGTTCTTC,-,-,TRBV9,TRBJ2-1
CAWSVGAGGRQPQHF,TGTGCCTGGAGTGTAGGGGCAGGGGGCCGGCAGCCCCAGCATTTT,TRBD1,-,TRBV30,TRBJ1-5
CAWSEGLMTDTQYF,TGTGCCTGGAGTGAGGGGCTTATGACAGATACGCAGTATTTT,-,-,TRBV30,TRBJ2-3
CASSYSGRAPGQTQYF,TGTGCCAGCAGTTACTCCGGGAGGGCCCCAGGGCAGACCCAGTACTTC,TRBD2,few,TRBV6-5,TRBJ2-5
CASSKGGRGQISGNTIYF,TGTGCCAGCAGCAAAGGGGGCAGGGGCCAAATCTCTGGAAACACCATATATTTT,-,-,TRBV21-1,TRBJ1-3
CASRRTGENTEAFF,TGTGCCAGTAGGAGGACAGGGGAGAACACTGAAGCTTTCTTT,TRBD1,-,TRBV19,TRBJ1-1
CASSVTATYQPQHF,TGTGCCAGCAGTGTGACCGCTACATATCAGCCCCAGCATTTT,-,once,TRBV2,TRBJ1-5
CASAFIVGLPTYEQYF,TGTGCCAGCGCCTTTATCGTGGGACTACCGACCTACGAGCAGTACTTC,TRBD2,-,TRBV27,TRBJ2-7
CASSLVVAGDGNTGELFF,TGCGCCAGCAGCTTGGTGGTAGCGGGGGATGGGAACACCGGGGAGCTGTTTTTT,TRBD2,-,TRBV5-1,TRBJ2-2
CASSLGGWEQYF,TGTGCCAGCAGCCTTGGGGGTTGGGAGCAGTACTTC,-,-,TRBV7-9,TRBJ2-7
CASSQGFLIRGDDEQYF,TGTGCCAGCAGTCAAGGCTTTTTAATAAGGGGGGATGACGAGCAGTACTTC,-,-,TRBV28,TRBJ2-7
CASRAQGHNEQFF,TGTGCCAGCAGGGCTCAGGGACACAATGAGCAGTTCTTC,-,-,TRBV7-7,TRBJ2-1
CASSFWNNYGNTIYF,TGTGCCAGCAGCTTTTGGAACAACTATGGAAACACCATATATTTT,-,-,TRBV5-6,TRBJ1-3
CASSPDSSSYNEQFF,TGTGCCAGCAGCCCGGACTCGAGCTCCTACAATGAGCAGTTCTTC,-,-,TRBV7-7,TRBJ2-1
CASSRSGLAGLVGTDTQYF,TGTGCCAGTAGCCGAAGTGGACTAGCGGGGCTGGTTGGCACAGATACGCAGTATTTT,TRBD2,-,TRBV6-4,TRBJ2-3
CASSPLQGQPGNTIYF,TGTGCCAGCTCACCACTGCAGGGGCAGCCTGGAAACACCATATATTTT,-,once,TRBV18,TRBJ1-3
CASSPGNTGELFF,TGTGCCAGCAGTCCCGGGAACACCGGGGAGCTGTTTTTT,-,-,TRBV11-3,TRBJ2-2
CASSEGGDEQFF,TGTGCCAGCAGTGAAGGGGGCGATGAGCAGTTCTTC,TRBD1,-,TRBV6-4,TRBJ2-1
CASSPGTGDNEQFF,TGTGCCAGCAGTCCCGGGACAGGGGACAATGAGCAGTTCTTC,TRBD1,-,TRBV11-3,TRBJ2-1
CASSPVREDTEAFF,TGTGCCAGCAGTCCGGTTAGGGAGGACACTGAAGCTTTCTTT,-,-,TRBV11-2,TRBJ1-1
CASSHGRTEAFF,TGTGCCAGCAGCCACGGACGCACTGAAGCTTTCTTT,-,-,TRBV7-6,TRBJ1-1
CASRIEGTDTQYF,TGTGCTAGTCGCATCGAGGGCACAGATACGCAGTATTTT,-,-,TRBV12-5,TRBJ2-3
CASSLVPGVFYEQYF,TGCGCCAGCAGCTTGGTACCGGGAGTGTTCTACGAGCAGTACTTC,-,-,TRBV5-1,TRBJ2-7
CASSSTGLNSPLHF,TGCGCCAGCAGCTCGACAGGGCTGAATTCACCCCTCCACTTT,TRBD1,-,TRBV5-1,TRBJ1-6
CASSYSWDRNSPLHF,TGTGCCAGCAGTTACTCGTGGGACAGGAATTCACCCCTCCACTTT,TRBD1,-,TRBV6-5,TRBJ1-6
CAQCDGGHTEAFF,TGTGCCCAGTGTGATGGGGGGCACACTGAAGCTTTCTTT,-,-,TRBV30,TRBJ1-1
CARGAPEGPSKDQGEKLFF,TGTGCCAGGGGCGCACCAGAGGGCCCTTCAAAGGACCAGGGGGAAAAACTGTTTTTT,-,-,TRBV21-1,TRBJ1-4
CASGFGTSTDTQYF,TGTGCTAGTGGTTTCGGGACGAGCACAGATACGCAGTATTTT,-,-,TRBV12-5,TRBJ2-3
CASSTGLLAKNIQYF,TGTGCCAGTAGCACAGGATTACTAGCCAAAAACATTCAGTACTTC,-,-,TRBV19,TRBJ2-4
CAISEWSETQYF,TGTGCCATCAGTGAGTGGTCGGAGACCCAGTACTTC,-,once,TRBV10-3,TRBJ2-5
CASSLGGGAEKTQYF,TGTGCCAGCAGCTTGGGGGGGGGCGCCGAAAAGACCCAGTACTTC,-,-,TRBV7-7,TRBJ2-5
CASSSPLAGGREGTYEQYF,TGTGCCAGCAGTTCCCCCTTAGCGGGAGGAAGGGAGGGAACCTACGAGCAGTACTTC,TRBD2,-,TRBV27,TRBJ2-7
CASSSDTGPSNEQFF,TGTGCCAGCAGTTCGGACACCGGACCGTCCAATGAGCAGTTCTTC,-,-,TRBV6-5,TRBJ2-1
CASSSQGGRWNTGELFF,TGTGCCAGCAGCTCACAAGGGGGACGGTGGAACACCGGGGAGCTGTTTTTT,-,-,TRBV9,TRBJ2-2
CSVEDRAGQGATDTQYF,TGCAGCGTTGAAGATCGAGCGGGTCAGGGGGCCACAGATACGCAGTATTTT,TRBD1,-,TRBV29-1,TRBJ2-3
CASSLAPRLTDTQYF,TGTGCCAGCAGCTTAGCCCCTCGACTTACAGATACGCAGTATTTT,-,-,TRBV7-8,TRBJ2-3
CASSLEGVFVEQYF,TGCGCCAGCAGCTTGGAGGGGGTTTTTGTCGAGCAGTACTTC,-,-,TRBV5-1,TRBJ2-7
CASSDQLQGALEKLFF,TGTGCCAGCAGCGACCAATTACAGGGGGCGCTTGAAAAACTGTTTTTT,TRBD1,-,TRBV7-9,TRBJ1-4
CASSLSGVVGSPLHF,TGTGCCAGCAGTTTATCAGGGGTTGTTGGTTCACCCCTCCACTTT,-,-,TRBV27,TRBJ1-6
CASSADSEAFF,TGTGCCAGCAGCGCGGACAGCGAAGCTTTCTTT,-,-,TRBV7-9,TRBJ1-1
CASSFARNTEAFF,TGTGCCAGCAGCTTTGCTAGAAACACTGAAGCTTTCTTT,-,-,TRBV7-3,TRBJ1-1